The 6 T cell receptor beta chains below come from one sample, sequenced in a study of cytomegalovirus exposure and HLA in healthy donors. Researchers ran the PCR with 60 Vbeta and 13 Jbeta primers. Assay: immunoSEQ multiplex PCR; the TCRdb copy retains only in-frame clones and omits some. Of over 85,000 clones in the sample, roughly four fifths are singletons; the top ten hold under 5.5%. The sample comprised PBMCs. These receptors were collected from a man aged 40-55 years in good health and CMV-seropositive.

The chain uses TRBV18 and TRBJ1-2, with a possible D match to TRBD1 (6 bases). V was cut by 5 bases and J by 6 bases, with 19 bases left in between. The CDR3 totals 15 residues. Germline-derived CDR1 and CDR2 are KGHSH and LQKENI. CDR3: CASSSPGRQEDGYTF. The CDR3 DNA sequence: TGTGCCAGCTCATCCCCAGGGAGACAGGAGGATGGCTACACCTTC.

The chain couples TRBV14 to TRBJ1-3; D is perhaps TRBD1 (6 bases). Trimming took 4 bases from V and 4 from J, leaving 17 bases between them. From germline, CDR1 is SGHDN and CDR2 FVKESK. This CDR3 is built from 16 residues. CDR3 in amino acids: CASSRSMGQTGNTIYF. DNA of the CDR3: TGTGCCAGCAGCCGCTCAATGGGACAAACGGGAAACACCATATATTTT.

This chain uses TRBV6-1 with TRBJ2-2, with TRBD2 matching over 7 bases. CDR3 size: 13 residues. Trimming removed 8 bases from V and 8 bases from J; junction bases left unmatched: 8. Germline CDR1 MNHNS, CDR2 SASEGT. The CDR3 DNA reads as TGTGCCAGCCGGCGGGATAGCGGGGGGGAGCTGTTTTTT. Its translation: CASRRDSGGELFF.

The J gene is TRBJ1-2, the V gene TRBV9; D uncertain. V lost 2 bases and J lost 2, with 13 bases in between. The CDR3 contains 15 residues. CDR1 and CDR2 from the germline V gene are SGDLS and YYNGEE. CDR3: CASSVADRVNYGYTF. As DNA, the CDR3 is TGTGCCAGCAGCGTCGCCGACCGGGTAAACTATGGCTACACCTTC.

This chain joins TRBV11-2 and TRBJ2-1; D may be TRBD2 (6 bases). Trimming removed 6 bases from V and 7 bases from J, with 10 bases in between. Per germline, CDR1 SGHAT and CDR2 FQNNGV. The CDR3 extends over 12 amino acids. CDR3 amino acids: CASRRGANEQFF. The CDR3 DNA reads TGTGCCAGCAGGCGGGGAGCAAATGAGCAGTTCTTC.

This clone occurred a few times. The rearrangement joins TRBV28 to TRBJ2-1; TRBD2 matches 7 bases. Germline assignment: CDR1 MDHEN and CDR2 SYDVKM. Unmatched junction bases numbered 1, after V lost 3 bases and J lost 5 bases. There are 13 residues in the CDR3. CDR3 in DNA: TGTGCCAGCAGTTTGAGCGGGGACAATGAGCAGTTCTTC. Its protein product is CASSLSGDNEQFF.